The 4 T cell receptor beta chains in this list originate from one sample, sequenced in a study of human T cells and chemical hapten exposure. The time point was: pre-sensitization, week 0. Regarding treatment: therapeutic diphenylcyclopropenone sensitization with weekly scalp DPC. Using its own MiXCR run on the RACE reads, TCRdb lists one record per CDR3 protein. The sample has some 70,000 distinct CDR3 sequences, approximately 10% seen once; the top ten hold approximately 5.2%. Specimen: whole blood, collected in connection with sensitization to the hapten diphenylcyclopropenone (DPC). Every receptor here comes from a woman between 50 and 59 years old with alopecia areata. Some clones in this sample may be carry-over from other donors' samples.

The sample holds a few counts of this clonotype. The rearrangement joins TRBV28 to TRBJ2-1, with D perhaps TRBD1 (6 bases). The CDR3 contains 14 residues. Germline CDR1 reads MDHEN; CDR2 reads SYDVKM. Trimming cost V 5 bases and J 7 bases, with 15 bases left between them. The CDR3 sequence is CASSPQGRNNEQFF. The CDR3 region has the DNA TGTGCCAGCAGTCCACAGGGTAGGAATAATGAGCAGTTCTTC.

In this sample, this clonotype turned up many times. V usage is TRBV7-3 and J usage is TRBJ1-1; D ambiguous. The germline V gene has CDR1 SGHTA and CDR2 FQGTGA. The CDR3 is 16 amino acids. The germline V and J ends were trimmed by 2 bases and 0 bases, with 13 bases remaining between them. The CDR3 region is CASSLGIGLLNTEAFF. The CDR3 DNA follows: TGTGCCAGCAGCTTAGGGATTGGACTCCTGAACACTGAAGCTTTCTTT.

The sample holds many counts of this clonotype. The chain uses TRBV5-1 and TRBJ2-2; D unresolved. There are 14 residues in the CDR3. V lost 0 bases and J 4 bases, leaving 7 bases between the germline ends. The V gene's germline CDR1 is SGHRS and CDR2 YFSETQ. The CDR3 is CASSLVPSTGELFF. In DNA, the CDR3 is TGCGCCAGCAGCTTGGTTCCTTCCACCGGGGAGCTGTTTTTT.

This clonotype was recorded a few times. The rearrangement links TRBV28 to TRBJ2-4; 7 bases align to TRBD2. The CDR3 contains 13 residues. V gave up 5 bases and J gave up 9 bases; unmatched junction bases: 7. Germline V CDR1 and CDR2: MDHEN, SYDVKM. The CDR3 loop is CASSAPPGGIQYF. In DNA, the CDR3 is TGTGCCAGCAGTGCCCCCCCGGGGGGCATTCAGTACTTC.